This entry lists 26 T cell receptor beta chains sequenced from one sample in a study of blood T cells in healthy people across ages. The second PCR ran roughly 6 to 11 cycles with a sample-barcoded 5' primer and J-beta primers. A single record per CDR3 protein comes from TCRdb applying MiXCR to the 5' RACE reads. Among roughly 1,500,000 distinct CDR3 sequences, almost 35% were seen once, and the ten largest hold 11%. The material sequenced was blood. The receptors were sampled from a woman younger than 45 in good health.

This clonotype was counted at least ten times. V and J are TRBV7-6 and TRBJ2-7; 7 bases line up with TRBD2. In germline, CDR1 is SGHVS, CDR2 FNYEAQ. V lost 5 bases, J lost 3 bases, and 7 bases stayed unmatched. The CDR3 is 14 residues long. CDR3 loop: CASSHSGSHYEQYF. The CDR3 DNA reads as TGTGCCAGCAGCCATAGCGGGTCCCACTACGAGCAGTACTTC.

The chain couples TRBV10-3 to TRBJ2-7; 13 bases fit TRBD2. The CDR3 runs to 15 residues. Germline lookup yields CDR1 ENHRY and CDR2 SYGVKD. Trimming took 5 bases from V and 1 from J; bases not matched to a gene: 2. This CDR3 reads CAISPTSGRSYEQYF. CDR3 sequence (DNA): TGTGCCATCAGTCCGACTAGCGGGAGGTCCTACGAGCAGTACTTC.

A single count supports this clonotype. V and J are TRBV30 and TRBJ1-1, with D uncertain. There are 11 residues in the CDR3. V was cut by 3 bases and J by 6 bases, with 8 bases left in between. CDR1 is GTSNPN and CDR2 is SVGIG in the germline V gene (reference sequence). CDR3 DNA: TGTGCCTGGAGCTCGTTATCTGAAGCTTTCTTT. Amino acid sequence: CAWSSLSEAFF.

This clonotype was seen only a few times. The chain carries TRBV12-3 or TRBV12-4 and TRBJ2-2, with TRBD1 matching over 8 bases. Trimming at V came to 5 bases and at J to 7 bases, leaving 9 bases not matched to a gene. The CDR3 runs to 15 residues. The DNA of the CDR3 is TGTGCCAGCAGTAGGGACAGGCCTTCGGGCGGGGAGCTGTTTTTT. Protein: CASSRDRPSGGELFF.

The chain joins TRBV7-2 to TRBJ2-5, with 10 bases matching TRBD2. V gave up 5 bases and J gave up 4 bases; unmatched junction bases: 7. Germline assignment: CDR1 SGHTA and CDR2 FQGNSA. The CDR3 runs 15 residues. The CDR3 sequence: CASSRTSGEGETQYF. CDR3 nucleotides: TGTGCCAGCAGCCGGACTAGCGGAGAAGGAGAGACCCAGTACTTC.

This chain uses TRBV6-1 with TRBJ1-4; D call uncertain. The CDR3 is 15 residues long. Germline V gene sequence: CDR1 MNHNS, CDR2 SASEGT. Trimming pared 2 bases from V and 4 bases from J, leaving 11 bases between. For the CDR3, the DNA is TGTGCCAGCAGTGAATCGATGCGAGATAATGAAAAACTGTTTTTT. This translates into CASSESMRDNEKLFF.

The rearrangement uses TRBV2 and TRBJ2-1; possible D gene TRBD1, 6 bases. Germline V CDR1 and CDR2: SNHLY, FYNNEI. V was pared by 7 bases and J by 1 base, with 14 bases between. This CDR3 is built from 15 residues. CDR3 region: CASTTGRGSYNEQFF. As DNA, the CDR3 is TGTGCCAGCACCACAGGGAGAGGGTCCTACAATGAGCAGTTCTTC.

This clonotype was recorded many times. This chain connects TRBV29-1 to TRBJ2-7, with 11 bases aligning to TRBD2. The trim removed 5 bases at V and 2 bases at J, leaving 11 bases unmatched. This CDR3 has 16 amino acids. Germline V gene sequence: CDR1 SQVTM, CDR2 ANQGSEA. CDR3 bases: TGCAGCGTTCCCGGGACTAGCGGAGGAAGACCCTACGAGCAGTACTTC. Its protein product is CSVPGTSGGRPYEQYF.

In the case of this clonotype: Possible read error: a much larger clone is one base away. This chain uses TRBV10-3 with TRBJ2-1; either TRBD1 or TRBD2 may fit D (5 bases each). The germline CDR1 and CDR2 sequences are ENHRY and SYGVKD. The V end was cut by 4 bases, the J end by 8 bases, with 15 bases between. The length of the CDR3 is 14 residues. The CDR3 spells CAISAGALSDEQFF. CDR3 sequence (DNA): TGTGCCATCAGTGCCGGGGCGCTATCCGATGAGCAGTTCTTC.

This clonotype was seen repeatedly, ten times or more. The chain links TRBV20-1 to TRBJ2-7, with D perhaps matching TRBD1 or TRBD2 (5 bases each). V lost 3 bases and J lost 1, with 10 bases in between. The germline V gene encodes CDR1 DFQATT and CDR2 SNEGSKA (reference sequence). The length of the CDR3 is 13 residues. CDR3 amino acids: CSASSGLSYEQYF. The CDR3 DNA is TGCAGTGCTAGTTCGGGGCTTTCCTACGAGCAGTACTTC.

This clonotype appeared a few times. The CDR3 DNA reads as TGTGCCTGGAGTGTACTAGAGACCCAGTACTTC. It translates to CAWSVLETQYF. This chain uses TRBV30 with TRBJ2-5; no firm D call. V was cut by 0 bases and J by 4 bases, with 3 bases left in between. Germline V CDR1 and CDR2: GTSNPN, SVGIG (reference sequence). The CDR3 length is 11 residues.

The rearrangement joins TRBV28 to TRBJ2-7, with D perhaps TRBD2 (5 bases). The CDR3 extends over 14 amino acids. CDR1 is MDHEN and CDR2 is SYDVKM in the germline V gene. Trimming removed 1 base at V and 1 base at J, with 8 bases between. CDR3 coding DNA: TGTGCCAGCAGTTTATTTGAGGGTTCCTACGAGCAGTACTTC. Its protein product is CASSLFEGSYEQYF.

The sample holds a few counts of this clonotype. CDR3 in amino acids: CSVWEATDTQYF. CDR3 bases: TGCAGCGTTTGGGAGGCCACAGATACGCAGTATTTT. The chain links TRBV29-1 to TRBJ2-3; D perhaps matches TRBD2 (6 bases). The CDR3 is 12 residues long. V was clipped by 5 bases and J by 2 bases, with 8 bases between them. In germline, CDR1 is SQVTM, CDR2 ANQGSEA.

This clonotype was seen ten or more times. This CDR3 is CSVRGVGEQYF. The CDR3 nucleotides are TGCAGCGTCCGGGGGGTCGGCGAGCAGTACTTC. This chain joins TRBV29-1 and TRBJ2-7; 7 bases align to TRBD2. This CDR3 region has 11 residues. Germline lookup yields CDR1 SQVTM and CDR2 ANQGSEA. J was trimmed by 6 bases and V by 6 bases; bases with no gene match: 5.

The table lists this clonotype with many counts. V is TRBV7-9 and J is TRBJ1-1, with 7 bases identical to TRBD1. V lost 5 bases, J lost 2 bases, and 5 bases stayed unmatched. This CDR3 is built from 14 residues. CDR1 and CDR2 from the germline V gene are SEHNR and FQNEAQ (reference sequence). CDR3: CASSPGTENTEAFF. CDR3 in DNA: TGTGCCAGCAGCCCAGGGACAGAAAACACTGAAGCTTTCTTT.

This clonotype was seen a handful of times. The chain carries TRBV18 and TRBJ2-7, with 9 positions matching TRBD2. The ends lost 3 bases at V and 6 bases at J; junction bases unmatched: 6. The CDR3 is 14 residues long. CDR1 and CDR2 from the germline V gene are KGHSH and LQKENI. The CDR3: CASSPAGGRREQYF. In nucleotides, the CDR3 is TGTGCCAGCTCACCGGCGGGGGGGCGGCGCGAGCAGTACTTC.

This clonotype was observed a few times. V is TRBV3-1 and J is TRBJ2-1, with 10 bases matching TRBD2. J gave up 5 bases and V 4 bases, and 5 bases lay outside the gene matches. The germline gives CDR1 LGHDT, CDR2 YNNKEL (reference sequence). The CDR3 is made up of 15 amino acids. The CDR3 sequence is CASSPTSGADNEQFF. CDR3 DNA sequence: TGTGCCAGCAGCCCTACTAGCGGGGCGGACAATGAGCAGTTCTTC.

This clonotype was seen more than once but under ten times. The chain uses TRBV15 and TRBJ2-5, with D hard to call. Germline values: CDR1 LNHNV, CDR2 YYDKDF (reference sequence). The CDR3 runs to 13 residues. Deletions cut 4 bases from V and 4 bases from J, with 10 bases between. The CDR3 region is CATSTPTRETQYF. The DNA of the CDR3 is TGTGCCACCAGCACCCCAACGAGAGAGACCCAGTACTTC.

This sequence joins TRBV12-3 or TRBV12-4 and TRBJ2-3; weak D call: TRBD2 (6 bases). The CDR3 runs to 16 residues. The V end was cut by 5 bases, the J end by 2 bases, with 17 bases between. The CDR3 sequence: CASSRFSGIYTDTQYF. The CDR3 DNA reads TGTGCCAGCAGTAGATTTAGCGGAATTTACACAGATACGCAGTATTTT.

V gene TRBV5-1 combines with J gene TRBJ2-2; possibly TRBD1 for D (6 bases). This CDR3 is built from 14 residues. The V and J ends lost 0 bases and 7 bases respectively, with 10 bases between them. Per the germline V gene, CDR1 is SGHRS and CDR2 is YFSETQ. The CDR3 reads CASSLDGGGGELFF. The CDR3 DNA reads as TGCGCCAGCAGCTTGGATGGGGGCGGCGGGGAGCTGTTTTTT. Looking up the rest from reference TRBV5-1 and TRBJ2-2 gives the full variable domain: KAGVTQTPRYLIKTRGQQVTLSCSPISGHRSVSWYQQTPGQGLQFLFEYFSETQRNKGNFPGRFSGRQFSNSRSEMNVSTLELGDSALYLCASSLDGGGGELFFGEGSRLTVL.

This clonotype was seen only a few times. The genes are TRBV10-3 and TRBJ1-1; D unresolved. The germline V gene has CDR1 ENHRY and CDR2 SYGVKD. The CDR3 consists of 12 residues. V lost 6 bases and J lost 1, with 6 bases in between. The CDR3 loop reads CAIRTGNTEAFF. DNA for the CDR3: TGTGCCATCAGGACGGGGAACACTGAAGCTTTCTTT.

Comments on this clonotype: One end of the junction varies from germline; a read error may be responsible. Here the CDR3 reads CASSHRGPSSYNPPLHF. CDR3 DNA sequence: TGTGCCAGCAGTCACCGGGGCCCCAGCTCCTATAATCCACCCCTCCACTTT. The chain combines TRBV7-2 with TRBJ1-6; weak D call: TRBD1 (5 bases). This CDR3 has 17 amino acids. CDR1 and CDR2 (germline): SGHTA, FQGNSA.

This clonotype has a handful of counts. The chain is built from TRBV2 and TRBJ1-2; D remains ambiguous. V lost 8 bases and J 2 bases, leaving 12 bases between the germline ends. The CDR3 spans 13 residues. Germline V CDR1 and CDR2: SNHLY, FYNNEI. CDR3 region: CASGPGENYGYTF. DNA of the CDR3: TGTGCCAGCGGACCGGGAGAGAACTATGGCTACACCTTC.

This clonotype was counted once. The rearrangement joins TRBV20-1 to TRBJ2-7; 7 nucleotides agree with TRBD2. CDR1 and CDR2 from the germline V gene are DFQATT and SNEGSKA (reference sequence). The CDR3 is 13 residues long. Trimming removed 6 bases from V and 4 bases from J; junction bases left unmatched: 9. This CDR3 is CSATGASGYEQYF. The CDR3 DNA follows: TGCAGTGCAACCGGGGCTAGCGGATACGAGCAGTACTTC.

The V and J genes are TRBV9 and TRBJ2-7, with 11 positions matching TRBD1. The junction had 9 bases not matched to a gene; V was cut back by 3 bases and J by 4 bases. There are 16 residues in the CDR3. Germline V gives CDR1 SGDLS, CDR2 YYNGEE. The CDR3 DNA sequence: TGTGCCAGCAGCGGGGGGACAGGGGGTCCATTTTACGAGCAGTACTTC. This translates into CASSGGTGGPFYEQYF.

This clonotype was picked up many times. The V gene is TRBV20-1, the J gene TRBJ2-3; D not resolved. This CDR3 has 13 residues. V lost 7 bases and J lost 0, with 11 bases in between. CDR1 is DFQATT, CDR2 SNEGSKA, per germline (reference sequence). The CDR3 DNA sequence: TGCAGTGAACTAAGTCCTAGCACAGATACGCAGTATTTT. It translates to CSELSPSTDTQYF.